This T cell receptor (beta chain) was identified in a study of high-grade serous ovarian cancer treatment subgroups (dated by TCRdb to the early 2020s). In terms of the full investigation: Sequencing yielded a mean of approximately 15,000 reads and some 7,500 unique TCR beta rearrangements per sample. TCR beta repertoires were profiled in patients with high-grade serous ovarian cancer who were grouped, under a laparoscopic triage algorithm, by complete gross resection or by neoadjuvant chemotherapy response. Of the 30 or so patients in the cohort, around 10 had no residual disease after primary surgery (R0), around 10 were excellent NACT responders, and around 10 were poor NACT responders. One primary tumor sample and two metastatic tumor samples were contributed by each patient, so that roughly 82 samples were obtained in total. Results and caveats for the whole study, not just this receptor: TCR repertoire analyses focused on CDR3; CDR1 and CDR2 were not analyzed. Neoantigen level correlated positively with TCR clonal relatedness, and copy number variation and mutation load from whole-genome sequencing showed a positive trend with TCR clonal relatedness. Repertoire similarity between tumors from the same patient ranged from roughly 0.095 to 0.8, while tumors from different patients showed almost no similarity. Spatial information was not captured by bulk tumor TCR sequencing, so insight into HGSC tumor complexity and diversity was limited.

Tumor samples were collected prior to definitive surgery or chemotherapy. The MD Anderson Biospecimen Extraction Resource handled genomic DNA extraction, while the MD Anderson Cancer Genomics Laboratory carried out the TCR sequencing. This clone was found once. This receptor's antigen is unknown. Per-base quality was not reported, and no clone a single base away is much larger than it. The 70 to 90 tumor samples underwent high-throughput TCR profiling with ImmunoSEQ. Processing in the source paper ran as follows. Repertoire diversity metrics included richness (unique productive sequences), clonality, evenness and relatedness; Bhattacharyya coefficient assessed similarity between samples. A sensitivity analysis that removed TCRs with fewer than two reads produced consistent conclusions. TCRdb took over this immuneACCESS table, retaining in-frame rearrangements with V and J assigned. Such tables are incomplete; in checked studies, under half of the missing clones stem from an unresolved V gene, and the remainder is unexplained. The V and J calls and clone size are taken from that table; D and trimming were inferred from the DNA. For this sample there are some 5,300 clones; around three quarters appear just once. The top ten hold roughly 9.6% of the sample.

CDR1 SGHRS and CDR2 YFSETQ are derived from the germline V gene. The junction shows trimming of 5 bases on V and 0 bases on J, plus 11 bases between the germline ends. Spanning cysteine to phenylalanine, the CDR3 consists of 14 amino acids. The kept DNA is CDR3 alone, 42 bases in frame from the first base. Sequencing input: tumor tissue. The chain is made from TRBV5-1 and TRBJ1-1, and perhaps TRBD1 as D gene, on 5 matching bases. The source is a human donor with high-grade serous ovarian cancer. The DNA sequence is TGCGCCAGCAGACAGGACGACTTGAACACTGAAGCTTTCTTT. Its translation reads: CASRQDDLNTEAFF.